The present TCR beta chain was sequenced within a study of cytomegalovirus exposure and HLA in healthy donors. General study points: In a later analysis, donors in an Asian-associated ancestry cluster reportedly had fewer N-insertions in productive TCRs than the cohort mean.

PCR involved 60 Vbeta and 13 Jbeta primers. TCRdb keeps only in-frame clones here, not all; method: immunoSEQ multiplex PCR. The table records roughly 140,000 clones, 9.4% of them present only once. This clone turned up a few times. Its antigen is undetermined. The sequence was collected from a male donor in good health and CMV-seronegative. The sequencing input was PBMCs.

CDR3 nucleotides: TGTGCCAGCAGGGGACAGGGGCCGAACACTGAAGCTTTCTTT. It codes for CASRGQGPNTEAFF. The chain couples TRBV6-4 to TRBJ1-1, with 10 bases that match TRBD1. The CDR3 totals 14 residues. The V segment lost 6 bases and the J segment 1 base; nucleotides outside the gene matches: 2. CDR1 and CDR2 from the germline V gene are MRHNA and SNTAGT.